These T cell receptor beta chains were read from a single sample in a study of T cell repertoires in cytomegalovirus infection. TCRdb itself ran the reads through MiXCR, one entry per CDR3 protein. The sample lists over 150,000 distinct CDR3 sequences, about 18% seen once, with less than 25% in the top ten. Specimen: CD8+ T cells from PBMCs. These receptors were obtained from a human donor in good health (CMV status not recorded). Some clones in this sample may be carry-over from other donors' samples. The CDR3 runs from the conserved cysteine through the conserved F or W. The D gene is left open where the match is weak. A clone size is listed for some rows: how often the clone was seen (once, few, many), or a class if it is expanded.

few	.	TRBV6-5	TRBJ1-5	CASGQLNQPQHF	TGTGCCAGTGGACAGCTCAATCAGCCCCAGCATTTT
.	TRBD2	TRBV7-2	TRBJ2-5	CASSPPGLARETQYF	TGTGCCAGCAGCCCTCCGGGACTAGCAAGAGAGACCCAGTACTTC
.	.	TRBV4-3	TRBJ1-1	CASSQDGALPPNTEAFF	TGCGCCAGCAGCCAAGATGGGGCACTACCTCCGAACACTGAAGCTTTCTTT
.	.	TRBV28	TRBJ2-2	CASSVTGNTGELFF	TGTGCCAGCAGCGTCACAGGAAACACCGGGGAGCTGTTTTTT
.	.	TRBV7-9	TRBJ1-5	CASSLNPGGNQPQHF	TGTGCCAGCAGCTTAAATCCAGGCGGCAATCAGCCCCAGCATTTT
.	.	TRBV7-9	TRBJ1-1	CASSLYGGGDTEAFF	TGTGCCAGCAGCTTGTATGGGGGCGGTGACACTGAAGCTTTCTTT
.	.	TRBV9	TRBJ2-6	CASSGRLGSGANVLTF	TGTGCCAGCAGCGGACGTCTGGGCTCTGGGGCCAACGTCCTGACTTTC
.	.	TRBV28	TRBJ2-1	CASNSPLPPRIEQFF	TGTGCCAGCAACTCTCCTTTACCCCCGAGAATAGAGCAGTTCTTC
few	TRBD1	TRBV12-3/TRBV12-4	TRBJ2-3	CASSLGTGDTDTQYF	TGTGCCAGCAGCCTCGGGACAGGGGACACAGATACGCAGTATTTT
few	.	TRBV6-6	TRBJ2-2	CASRPGENTGELFF	TGTGCCAGCAGGCCGGGGGAGAACACCGGGGAGCTGTTTTTT
few	.	TRBV6-2/TRBV6-3	TRBJ2-7	CASSWGQVKSYEQYF	TGTGCCAGCTCCTGGGGGCAGGTCAAATCCTACGAGCAGTACTTC
.	.	TRBV28	TRBJ2-7	CASNVGSSYEQYF	TGTGCCAGCAACGTGGGATCTTCCTACGAGCAGTACTTC
many	.	TRBV7-2	TRBJ1-5	CASSLGAGRRSNQPQHF	TGTGCCAGCAGCTTAGGGGCAGGGAGACGCAGCAATCAGCCCCAGCATTTT
few	.	TRBV28	TRBJ2-7	CASSEEGRNDEQYF	TGTGCCAGCAGCGAAGAGGGCAGGAACGACGAGCAGTACTTC
few	.	TRBV7-9	TRBJ2-1	CASSLPLINEQFF	TGTGCCAGCAGCTTACCCCTCATTAATGAGCAGTTCTTC
few	.	TRBV7-2	TRBJ2-1	CASRLSGGEYNEQFF	TGTGCCAGCAGGCTCTCCGGGGGAGAATACAATGAGCAGTTCTTC
few	.	TRBV28	TRBJ2-7	CASRVLTGAYEQYF	TGTGCCAGCAGAGTTCTGACAGGAGCCTACGAGCAGTACTTC
few	.	TRBV7-9	TRBJ1-1	CASSRSGRGTFF	TGTGCCAGCAGCCGCTCGGGTCGAGGAACTTTCTTT
few	.	TRBV28	TRBJ1-2	CASSGEGIYGYTF	TGTGCCAGCAGTGGCGAAGGAATCTATGGCTACACCTTC
.	.	TRBV20-1	TRBJ1-4	CSARQNRQEPEKLFF	TGCAGTGCTAGGCAAAACCGACAGGAACCAGAAAAACTGTTTTTT
few	.	TRBV28	TRBJ1-5	CASSLPPRGTSQPQHF	TGTGCCAGCAGTTTGCCCCCACGAGGTACGAGCCAGCCCCAGCATTTT
.	.	TRBV12-3/TRBV12-4	TRBJ1-1	CASTNGGPGGKEAFF	TGTGCCAGCACCAACGGTGGGCCTGGGGGCAAAGAAGCTTTCTTT
.	TRBD1	TRBV29-1	TRBJ1-4	CSVNTGETNEKLFF	TGCAGCGTTAACACAGGGGAAACTAATGAAAAACTGTTTTTT